This TCR beta chain was retrieved from a study of blood T cell repertoires in COVID-19. For the study at large: Acute and convalescent COVID-19 samples came from the United States, Italy and Spain. T cells, B-cell-depleted T cells, or PBMCs provided the cDNA or gDNA that served as material.

As originally analysed: Estimates of nucleated cell counts were drawn from the amplification of reference gene primers. The assay was immunoSEQ multiplex PCR, and TCRdb's table has in-frame clones only and misses some. V and J calls plus clone size are reproduced from that table; the DNA served to infer D and trimming. This table has 150,000 or so clones, approximately 86% appearing once. Seattle enrolled patients during active infection and tracked them longitudinally. CDR1 and CDR2 from the germline V gene are SGHTS and YDEGEE. Trimming stripped 0 bases from V and 8 bases from J, with 14 bases between. The CDR3 covers 14 residues. This clone occurred a few times.

What was sequenced was peripheral blood. The chain combines TRBV5-8 with TRBJ1-2; D gene uncertain. This receptor was obtained from a woman in her 70s with COVID-19, enrolled during active disease. The CDR3 coding sequence is TGTGCCAGCAGCTTGGTTCGCTCCTGGGCAGGCTACACCTTC. This translates into CASSLVRSWAGYTF.